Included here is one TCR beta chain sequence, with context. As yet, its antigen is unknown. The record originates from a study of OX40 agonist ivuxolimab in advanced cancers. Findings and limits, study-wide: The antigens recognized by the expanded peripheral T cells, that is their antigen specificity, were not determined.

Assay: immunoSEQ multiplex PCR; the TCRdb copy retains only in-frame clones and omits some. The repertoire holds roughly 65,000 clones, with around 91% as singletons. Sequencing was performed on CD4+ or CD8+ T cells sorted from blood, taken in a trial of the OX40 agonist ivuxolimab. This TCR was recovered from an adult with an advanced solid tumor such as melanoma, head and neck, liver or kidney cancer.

In DNA, the CDR3 is TGCAGCGTTGTTCCGGGAGCAGATACGCAGTATTTT. Protein: CSVVPGADTQYF. The chain joins TRBV29-1 to TRBJ2-3, with TRBD2 as a possible D gene (6 bases). CDR1 and CDR2 (germline): SQVTM, ANQGSEA. The CDR3 totals 12 residues. V lost 4 bases and J lost 4, with 9 bases in between.